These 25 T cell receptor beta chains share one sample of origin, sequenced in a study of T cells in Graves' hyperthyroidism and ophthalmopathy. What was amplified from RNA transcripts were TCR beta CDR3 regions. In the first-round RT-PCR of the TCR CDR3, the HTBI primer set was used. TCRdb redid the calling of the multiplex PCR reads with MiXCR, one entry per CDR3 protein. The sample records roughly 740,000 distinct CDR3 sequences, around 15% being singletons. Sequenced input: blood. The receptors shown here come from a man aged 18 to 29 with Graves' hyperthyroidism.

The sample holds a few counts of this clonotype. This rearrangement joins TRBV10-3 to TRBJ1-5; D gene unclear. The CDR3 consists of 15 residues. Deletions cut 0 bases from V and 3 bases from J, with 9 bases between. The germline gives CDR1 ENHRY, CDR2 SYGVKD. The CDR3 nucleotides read TGTGCCATCAGTGAGTCGCCGGCAGTCAATCAGCCCCAGCATTTT. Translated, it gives CAISESPAVNQPQHF.

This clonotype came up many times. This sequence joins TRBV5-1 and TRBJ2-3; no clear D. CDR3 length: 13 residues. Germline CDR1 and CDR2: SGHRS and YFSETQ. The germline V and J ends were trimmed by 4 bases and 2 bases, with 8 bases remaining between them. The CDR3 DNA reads TGCGCCAGCAGCGGGTATTCCACAGATACGCAGTATTTT. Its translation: CASSGYSTDTQYF.

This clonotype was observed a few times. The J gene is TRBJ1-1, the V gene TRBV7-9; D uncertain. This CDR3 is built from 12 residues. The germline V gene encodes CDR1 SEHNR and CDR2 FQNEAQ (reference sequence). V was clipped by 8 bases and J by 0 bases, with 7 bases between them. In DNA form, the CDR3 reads TGTGCCAGCTTGAACATGAACACTGAAGCTTTCTTT. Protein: CASLNMNTEAFF.

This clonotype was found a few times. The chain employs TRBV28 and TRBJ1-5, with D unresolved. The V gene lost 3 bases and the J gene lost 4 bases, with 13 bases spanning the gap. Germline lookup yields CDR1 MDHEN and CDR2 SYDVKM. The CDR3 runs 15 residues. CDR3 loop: CASSLLTFTNQPQHF. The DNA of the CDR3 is TGTGCCAGCAGTTTGTTGACATTTACTAATCAGCCCCAGCATTTT.

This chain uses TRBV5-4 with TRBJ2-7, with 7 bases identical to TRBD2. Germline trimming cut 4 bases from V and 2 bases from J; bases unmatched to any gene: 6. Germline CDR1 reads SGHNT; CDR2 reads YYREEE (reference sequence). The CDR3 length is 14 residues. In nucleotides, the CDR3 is TGTGCCAGCAGCGGAACTAGCGACCCCTACGAGCAGTACTTC. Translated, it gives CASSGTSDPYEQYF.

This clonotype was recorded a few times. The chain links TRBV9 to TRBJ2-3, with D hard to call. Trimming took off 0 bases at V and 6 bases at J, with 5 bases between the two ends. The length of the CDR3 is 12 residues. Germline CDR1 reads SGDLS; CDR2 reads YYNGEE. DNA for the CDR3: TGTGCCAGCAGCGTAGAATCGGATACGCAGTATTTT. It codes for CASSVESDTQYF.

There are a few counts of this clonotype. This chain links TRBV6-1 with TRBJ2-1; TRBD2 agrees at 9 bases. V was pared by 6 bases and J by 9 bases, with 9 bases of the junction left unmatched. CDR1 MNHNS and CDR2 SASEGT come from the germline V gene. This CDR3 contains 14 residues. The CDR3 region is CASRPGLAGSEQFF. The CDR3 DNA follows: TGTGCCAGCAGGCCGGGACTAGCCGGTAGTGAGCAGTTCTTC.

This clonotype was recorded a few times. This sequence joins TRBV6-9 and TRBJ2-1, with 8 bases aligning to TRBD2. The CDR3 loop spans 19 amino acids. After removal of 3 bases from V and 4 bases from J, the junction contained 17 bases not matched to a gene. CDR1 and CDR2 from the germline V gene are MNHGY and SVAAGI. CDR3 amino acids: CASSYSKQYFGRDYNEQFF. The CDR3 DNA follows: TGTGCCAGCAGTTACTCGAAGCAATACTTCGGGAGGGATTACAATGAGCAGTTCTTC.

In DNA, the CDR3 is TGTGCCAGCGGCGAGGCGAACACTGAAGCTTTCTTT. This codes for CASGEANTEAFF. The V and J genes are TRBV5-4 and TRBJ1-1; no reliable D call. CDR1 is SGHNT, CDR2 YYREEE, per germline (reference sequence). With 7 bases removed from V and 1 base from J, the gap between germline ends came to 8 bases. The CDR3 has 12 amino acids.

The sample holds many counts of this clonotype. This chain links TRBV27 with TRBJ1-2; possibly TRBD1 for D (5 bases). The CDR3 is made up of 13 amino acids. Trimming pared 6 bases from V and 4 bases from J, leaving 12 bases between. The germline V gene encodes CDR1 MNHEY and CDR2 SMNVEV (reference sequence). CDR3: CASRPGRAYGYTF. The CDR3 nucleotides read TGTGCCAGCAGGCCGGGACGGGCCTATGGCTACACCTTC.

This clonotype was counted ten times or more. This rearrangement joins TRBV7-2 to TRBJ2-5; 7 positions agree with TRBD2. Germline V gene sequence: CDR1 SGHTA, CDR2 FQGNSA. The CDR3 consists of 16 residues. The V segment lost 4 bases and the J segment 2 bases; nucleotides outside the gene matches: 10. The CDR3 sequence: CASSSTGTTLQETQYF. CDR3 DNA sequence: TGTGCCAGCAGCTCCACCGGGACTACTCTTCAAGAGACCCAGTACTTC.

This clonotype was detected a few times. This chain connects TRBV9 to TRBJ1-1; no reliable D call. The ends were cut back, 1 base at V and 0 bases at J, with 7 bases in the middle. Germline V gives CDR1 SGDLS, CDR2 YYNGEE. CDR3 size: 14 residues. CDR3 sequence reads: CASSVTGLNTEAFF. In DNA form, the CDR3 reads TGTGCCAGCAGCGTAACGGGATTGAACACTGAAGCTTTCTTT.

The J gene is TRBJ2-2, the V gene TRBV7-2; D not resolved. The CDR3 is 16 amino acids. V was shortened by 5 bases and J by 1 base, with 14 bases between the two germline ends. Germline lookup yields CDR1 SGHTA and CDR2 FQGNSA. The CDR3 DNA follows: TGTGCCAGCAGCCTACGACAAAGGGAGAACACCGGGGAGCTGTTTTTT. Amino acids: CASSLRQRENTGELFF.

The CDR3 here is CASSFQRNSYEQYF. The DNA of the CDR3 is TGTGCCAGCAGTTTCCAGCGGAACTCCTACGAGCAGTACTTC. The chain recombines TRBV12-3 or TRBV12-4 with TRBJ2-7, with D possibly being TRBD2 (5 bases). Deletions cut 3 bases from V and 0 bases from J, with 9 bases between. The CDR3 consists of 14 residues.

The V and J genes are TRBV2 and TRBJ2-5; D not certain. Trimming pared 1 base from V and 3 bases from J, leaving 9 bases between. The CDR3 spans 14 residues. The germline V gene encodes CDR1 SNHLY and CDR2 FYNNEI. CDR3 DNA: TGTGCCAGCAGTGAAGGGGTCGGCGAAGAGACCCAGTACTTC. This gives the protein CASSEGVGEETQYF.

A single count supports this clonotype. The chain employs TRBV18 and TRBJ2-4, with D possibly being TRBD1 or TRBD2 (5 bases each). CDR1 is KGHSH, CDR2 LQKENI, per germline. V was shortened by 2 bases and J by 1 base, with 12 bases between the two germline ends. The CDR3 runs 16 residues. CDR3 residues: CASSPIVGAAKNIQYF. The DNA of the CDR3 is TGTGCCAGCTCACCAATTGTCGGGGCGGCCAAAAACATTCAGTACTTC.

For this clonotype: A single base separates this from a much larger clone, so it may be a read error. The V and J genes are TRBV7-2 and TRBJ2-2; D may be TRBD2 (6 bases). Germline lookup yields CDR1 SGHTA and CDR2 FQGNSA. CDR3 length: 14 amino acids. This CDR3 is CASSLRGTTGEQFF. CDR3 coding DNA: TGTGCCAGCAGCTTACGGGGGACCACCGGGGAGCAGTTTTTT. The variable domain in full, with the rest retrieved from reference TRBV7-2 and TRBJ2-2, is GAGVSQSPSNKVTEKGKDVELRCDPISGHTALYWYRQSLGQGLEFLIYFQGNSAPDKSGLPSDRFSAERTGGSVSTLTIQRTQQEDSAVYLCASSLRGTTGEQFFGEGSRLTVL.

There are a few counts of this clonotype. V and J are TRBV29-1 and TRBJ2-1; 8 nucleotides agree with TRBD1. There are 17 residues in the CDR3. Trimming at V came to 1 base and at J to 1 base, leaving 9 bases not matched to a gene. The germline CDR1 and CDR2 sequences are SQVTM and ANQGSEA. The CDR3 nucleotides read TGCAGCGTTGAAGCCCGGACAGGGTATCGATCCTACAATGAGCAGTTCTTC. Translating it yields CSVEARTGYRSYNEQFF.

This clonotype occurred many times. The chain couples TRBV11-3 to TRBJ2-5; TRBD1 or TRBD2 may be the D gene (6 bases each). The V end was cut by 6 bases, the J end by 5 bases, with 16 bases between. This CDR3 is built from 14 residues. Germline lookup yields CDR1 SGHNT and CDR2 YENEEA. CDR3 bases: TGTGCCAGCAGGGTGGCGACGGGGGCCGAGACCCAGTACTTC. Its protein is CASRVATGAETQYF.

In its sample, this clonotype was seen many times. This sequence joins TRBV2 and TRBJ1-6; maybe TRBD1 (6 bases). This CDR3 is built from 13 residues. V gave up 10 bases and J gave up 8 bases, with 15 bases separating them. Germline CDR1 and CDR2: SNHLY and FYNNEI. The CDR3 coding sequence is TGTGCCACAGGGCAGGGGCCGGATTCACCCCTCCACTTT. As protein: CATGQGPDSPLHF.

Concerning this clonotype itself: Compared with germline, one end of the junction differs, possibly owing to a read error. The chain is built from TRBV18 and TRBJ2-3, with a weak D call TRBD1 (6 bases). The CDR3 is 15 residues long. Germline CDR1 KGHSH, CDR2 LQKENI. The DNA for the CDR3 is TGTGCCAGCTCACCAGGACAGCGGAGCACAGGTACGCAGTATTTT. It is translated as CASSPGQRSTGTQYF.

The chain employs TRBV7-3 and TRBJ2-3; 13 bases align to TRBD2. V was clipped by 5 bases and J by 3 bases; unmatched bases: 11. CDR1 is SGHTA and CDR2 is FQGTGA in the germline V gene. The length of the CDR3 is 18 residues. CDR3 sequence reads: CASSPTSGRALRTDTQYF. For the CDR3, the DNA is TGTGCCAGCAGCCCAACTAGCGGGAGGGCCCTCAGGACAGATACGCAGTATTTT. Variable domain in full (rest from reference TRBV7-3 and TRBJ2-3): GAGVSQTPSNKVTEKGKYVELRCDPISGHTALYWYRQSLGQGPEFLIYFQGTGAADDSGLPNDRFFAVRPEGSVSTLKIQRTERGDSAVYLCASSPTSGRALRTDTQYFGPGTRLTVL.

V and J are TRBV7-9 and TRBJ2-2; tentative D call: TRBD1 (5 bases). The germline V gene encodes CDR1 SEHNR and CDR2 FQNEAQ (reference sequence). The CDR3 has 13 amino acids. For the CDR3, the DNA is TGTGCTTTGGGGCAGGGGAACACCGGGGAGCTGTTTTTT. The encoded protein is CALGQGNTGELFF.

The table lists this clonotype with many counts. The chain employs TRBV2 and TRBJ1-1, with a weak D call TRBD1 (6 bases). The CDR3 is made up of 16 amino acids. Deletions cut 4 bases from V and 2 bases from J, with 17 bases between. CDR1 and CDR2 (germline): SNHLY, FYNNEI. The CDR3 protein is CASSGRPDSINTEAFF. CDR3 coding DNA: TGTGCCAGCAGTGGCAGACCGGACAGTATTAACACTGAAGCTTTCTTT.

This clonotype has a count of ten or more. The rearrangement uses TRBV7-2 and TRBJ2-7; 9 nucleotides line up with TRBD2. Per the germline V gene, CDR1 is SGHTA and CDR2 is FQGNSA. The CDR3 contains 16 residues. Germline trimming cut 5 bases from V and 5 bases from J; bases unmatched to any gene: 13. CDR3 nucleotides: TGTGCCAGCAGCCAAAGTAGGCTAGCGGGGAGCCACGAGCAGTACTTC. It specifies CASSQSRLAGSHEQYF.